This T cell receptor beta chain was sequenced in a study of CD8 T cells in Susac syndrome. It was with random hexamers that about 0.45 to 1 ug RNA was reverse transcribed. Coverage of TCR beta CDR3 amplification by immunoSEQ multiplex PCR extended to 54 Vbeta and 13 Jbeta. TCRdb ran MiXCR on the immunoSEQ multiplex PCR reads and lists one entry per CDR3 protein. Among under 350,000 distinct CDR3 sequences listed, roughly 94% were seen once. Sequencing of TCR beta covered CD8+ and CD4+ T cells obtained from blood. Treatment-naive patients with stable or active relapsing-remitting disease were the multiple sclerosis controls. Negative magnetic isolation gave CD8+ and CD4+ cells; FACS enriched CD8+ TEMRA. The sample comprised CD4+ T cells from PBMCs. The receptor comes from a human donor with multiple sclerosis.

The CDR3 spells CSAPSWGRDSPLHF. The CDR3 bases are TGCAGTGCTCCCAGTTGGGGGCGTGATTCACCCCTCCACTTT. J is TRBJ1-6 and V is TRBV20-1; D perhaps matches TRBD1 (6 bases). Trimming took 5 bases from V and 8 from J, leaving 16 bases between them. The CDR3 length is 14 residues. Germline values: CDR1 DFQATT, CDR2 SNEGSKA (reference sequence).